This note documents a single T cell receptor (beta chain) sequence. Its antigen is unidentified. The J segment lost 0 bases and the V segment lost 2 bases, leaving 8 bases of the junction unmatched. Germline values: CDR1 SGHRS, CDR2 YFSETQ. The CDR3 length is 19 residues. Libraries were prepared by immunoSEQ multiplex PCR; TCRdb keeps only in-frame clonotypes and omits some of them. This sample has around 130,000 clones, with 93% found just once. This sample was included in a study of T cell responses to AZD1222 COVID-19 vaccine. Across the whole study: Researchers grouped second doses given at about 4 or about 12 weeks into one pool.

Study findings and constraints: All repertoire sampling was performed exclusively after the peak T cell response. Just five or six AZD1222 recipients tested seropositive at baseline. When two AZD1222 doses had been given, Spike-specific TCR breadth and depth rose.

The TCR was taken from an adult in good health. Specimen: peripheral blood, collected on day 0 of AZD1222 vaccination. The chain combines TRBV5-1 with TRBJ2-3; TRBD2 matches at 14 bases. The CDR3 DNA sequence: TGCGCCAGCAGCTTCACTGGGACTAGCGGGGGATTTAGCACAGATACGCAGTATTTT. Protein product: CASSFTGTSGGFSTDTQYF.